A single sample is the source of the 22 T cell receptor beta chains below, sequenced in a study of T-cell memory formation after mild COVID-19. One entry per CDR3 protein results from TCRdb running MiXCR on the 5' RACE reads. Among about 200,000 distinct CDR3 sequences listed, about 17% were seen once. The specimen sequenced was PBMCs or a T cell subset sorted from them (not recorded which). The receptors derive from an adult woman who had mild COVID-19 (a few samples of this study predate the infection). Cell type and time point are not known.

The chain combines TRBV12-3 or TRBV12-4 with TRBJ2-5; perhaps TRBD1 as D (6 bases). The ends were cut back, 6 bases at V and 5 bases at J, with 16 bases in the middle. The CDR3 is made up of 14 amino acids. The CDR3 region has the DNA TGTGCCAGCAGCTTTCGTGACAGGATGGAGACCCAGTACTTC. Translating it yields CASSFRDRMETQYF.

The CDR3 region is CASTSPGQGSGTEAFF. The DNA of the CDR3 is TGTGCCAGCACGAGTCCGGGACAGGGTTCGGGCACTGAAGCTTTCTTT. The chain is built from TRBV6-1 and TRBJ1-1, with TRBD1 matching 9 bases. V lost 7 bases to trimming and J lost 4 bases; unmatched junction nucleotides: 13. CDR1 and CDR2 from the germline V gene are MNHNS and SASEGT. This CDR3 comprises 16 residues.

The chain is built from TRBV15 and TRBJ2-7, with a possible D match to TRBD1 (5 bases). The CDR3 runs 14 residues. The germline V gene has CDR1 LNHNV and CDR2 YYDKDF (reference sequence). The ends were cut back, 1 base at V and 7 bases at J, with 14 bases in the middle. The CDR3 nucleotides read TGTGCCACCAGCAGAGCCGACAGTTTTGAGGAGCAGTACTTC. It encodes CATSRADSFEEQYF. The full variable domain, in which reference TRBV15 and TRBJ2-7 provide the parts outside the CDR3, is DAMVIQNPRYQVTQFGKPVTLSCSQTLNHNVMYWYQQKSSQAPKLLFHYYDKDFNNEADTPDNFQSRRPNTSFCFLDIRSPGLGDTAMYLCATSRADSFEEQYFGPGTRLTVT.

This chain joins TRBV7-9 and TRBJ2-5, with D possibly TRBD2 on 5 matching bases. The CDR3 totals 16 residues. Looked up from germline, CDR1 is SEHNR and CDR2 is FQNEAQ (reference sequence). V lost 2 bases, J lost 2 bases, and 15 bases lay in between. As DNA, the CDR3 is TGTGCCAGCAGCTTAACCACCGGGATCAGACAAGAGACCCAGTACTTC. Its translation: CASSLTTGIRQETQYF. Filled out from reference TRBV7-9 and TRBJ2-5, the complete variable domain reads DTGVSQNPRHKITKRGQNVTFRCDPISEHNRLYWYRQTLGQGPEFLTYFQNEAQLEKSRLLSDRFSAERPKGSFSTLEIQRTEQGDSAMYLCASSLTTGIRQETQYFGPGTRLLVL.

The genes are TRBV10-3 and TRBJ1-5; TRBD1 aligns across 7 bases. Trimming at V came to 0 bases and at J to 7 bases, leaving 6 bases not matched to a gene. CDR1 and CDR2 (germline): ENHRY, SYGVKD. The CDR3 contains 15 residues. CDR3 nucleotides: TGTGCCATCAGTGAGTCGATAGGGGGCCGACAGCCCCAGCATTTT. This translates into CAISESIGGRQPQHF.

This clonotype has more than one count but fewer than ten. This rearrangement joins TRBV30 to TRBJ2-3; weak D call: TRBD1 (6 bases). From germline, CDR1 is GTSNPN and CDR2 SVGIG (reference sequence). The ends were cut back, 2 bases at V and 2 bases at J, with 11 bases in the middle. The CDR3 length is 14 residues. The CDR3 nucleotides read TGTGCCTGGAGTTTAGGACAGCCCACAGATACGCAGTATTTT. Its protein product is CAWSLGQPTDTQYF.

This chain connects TRBV7-2 to TRBJ2-1, with unresolved D. The CDR3 length is 15 residues. Trimming cost V 1 base and J 3 bases, with 10 bases left between them. CDR1 is SGHTA and CDR2 is FQGNSA in the germline V gene. CDR3 protein: CASSLDTADYNEQFF. CDR3 bases: TGTGCCAGCAGCTTAGACACGGCGGACTACAATGAGCAGTTCTTC.

This clonotype turned up a few times. The V call is TRBV3-1, the J call TRBJ2-1; no firm D call. Trimming took off 4 bases at V and 6 bases at J, with 13 bases between the two ends. Looked up from germline, CDR1 is LGHDT and CDR2 is YNNKEL (reference sequence). The CDR3 is 14 amino acids. The CDR3 sequence: CASSPTGQLNEQFF. Here the CDR3 DNA reads TGTGCCAGCAGCCCCACTGGGCAACTCAATGAGCAGTTCTTC.

In this sample, this clonotype turned up a few times. The chain carries TRBV7-2 and TRBJ2-1; 7 bases fit TRBD1. CDR1 is SGHTA and CDR2 is FQGNSA in the germline V gene. The CDR3 covers 11 residues. The trim removed 2 bases at V and 14 bases at J, leaving 3 bases unmatched. CDR3 sequence reads: CASSLTGVKFF. The CDR3 DNA reads as TGTGCCAGCAGCTTAACAGGGGTGAAGTTCTTC.

CDR3 sequence (DNA): TGTGCCAGCAGCTCAGCGGGAGGTATCTCCTACAATGAGCAGTTCTTC. It translates to CASSSAGGISYNEQFF. The rearrangement joins TRBV7-9 to TRBJ2-1; 9 nucleotides line up with TRBD2. This CDR3 comprises 16 residues. Germline-derived CDR1 and CDR2 are SEHNR and FQNEAQ (reference sequence). The J segment lost 0 bases and the V segment lost 4 bases, leaving 4 bases of the junction unmatched.

The chain uses TRBV5-1 and TRBJ2-3; 10 bases map to TRBD2. This CDR3 comprises 17 residues. V trimming: 0 bases; J trimming: 4 bases; junction bases outside the gene matches: 8. Germline CDR1 reads SGHRS; CDR2 reads YFSETQ. The CDR3 DNA follows: TGCGCCAGCAGCTTGGCCCCTAGCGGGGGAGTCGCAGATACGCAGTATTTT. Protein product: CASSLAPSGGVADTQYF.

This clonotype was seen at least ten times. V usage is TRBV6-5 and J usage is TRBJ1-3; D might be TRBD1 (5 bases). Germline CDR1 is MNHEY and CDR2 is SVGAGI. Trimming left V 6 bases short and J 0 bases short, with 9 bases between. CDR3 length: 14 residues. The CDR3 nucleotides read TGTGCCAGCAGGACAGACTACTCTGGAAACACCATATATTTT. This translates into CASRTDYSGNTIYF.

This clonotype showed up many times. The chain joins TRBV10-3 to TRBJ2-1; 9 bases match TRBD1. CDR1 ENHRY and CDR2 SYGVKD come from the germline V gene. This CDR3 has 14 amino acids. V trimming: 2 bases; J trimming: 10 bases; junction bases outside the gene matches: 6. The CDR3 DNA reads TGTGCCATCAGTGAGGACAGGGGGGTTATAGAGCAGTTCTTC. Protein product: CAISEDRGVIEQFF.

The table lists this clonotype with a few counts. The chain uses TRBV21-1 and TRBJ1-5; the table's D call of TRBD1 was not tested on the DNA. TRBV21-1 is marked as a pseudogene. CDR3 length: 17 amino acids. The CDR3 DNA follows: TGTGCCAGCAGCAAAGTAATTGGGACAGGGGTCAATCAGCCCCAGCATTTT. It yields the protein CASSKVIGTGVNQPQHF.

This clonotype was detected once. The chain carries TRBV4-3 and TRBJ2-7; TRBD1 aligns across 8 bases. The CDR3 spans 17 residues. Germline trimming cut 0 bases from V and 6 bases from J; bases unmatched to any gene: 13. Germline lookup yields CDR1 LGHNA and CDR2 YSLEER. The CDR3 region has the DNA TGCGCCAGCAGCCAAGATTTGGGGACAGGTCGTTCCCTCGAGCAGTACTTC. Translating gives CASSQDLGTGRSLEQYF.

The chain recombines TRBV20-1 with TRBJ1-1, with 7 bases lining up with TRBD1. J lost 10 bases, V lost 1 base, and 9 bases had no gene match. The CDR3 has 13 residues. Germline assignment: CDR1 DFQATT and CDR2 SNEGSKA (reference sequence). CDR3 coding DNA: TGCAGTGCTAGAGCCGAGGGGGCGCGGGGAGCTTTCTTT. As protein: CSARAEGARGAFF.

This clonotype was seen more than once but under ten times. V gene TRBV5-1 combines with J gene TRBJ2-1; 14 bases are shared with TRBD2. V dropped 4 bases and J dropped 9; count of bases not matched to a gene: 6. Germline CDR1 is SGHRS and CDR2 is YFSETQ. The CDR3 runs 15 residues. The CDR3 protein is CASSPGLAGDGEQFF. In DNA, the CDR3 is TGCGCCAGCAGCCCGGGACTAGCGGGAGACGGTGAGCAGTTCTTC.

This clonotype has only a few counts. The chain couples TRBV10-3 to TRBJ1-2; TRBD1 matches at 7 bases. CDR1 is ENHRY, CDR2 SYGVKD, per germline. V gave up 5 bases and J gave up 4 bases; unmatched junction bases: 7. The CDR3 extends over 14 amino acids. For the CDR3, the DNA is TGTGCCATCAGTTCAGGGACAGACACCTATGGCTACACCTTC. Its protein is CAISSGTDTYGYTF.

This clonotype has just a few counts. The V and J genes are TRBV12-3 or TRBV12-4 and TRBJ1-5, with D possibly matching TRBD1 (6 bases). The CDR3 totals 15 residues. Trimming removed 5 bases from V and 9 bases from J, with 20 bases in between. CDR3 protein: CASSLSRTGPRPQHF. The CDR3 DNA reads TGTGCCAGCAGTCTCTCCCGAACAGGGCCTAGGCCCCAGCATTTT.

There are a few counts of this clonotype. This chain uses TRBV4-1 with TRBJ2-1; 12 bases are a match to TRBD2. The CDR3 covers 22 residues. Germline CDR1 and CDR2: MGHRA and YSYEKL. V shed 1 base and J 1 base; nucleotides not matched to a gene: 17. The DNA for the CDR3 is TGCGCCAGCAGCCAAGCACGGGAAGGACTAGCGGGATGGGGGAGATCCTACAATGAGCAGTTCTTC. It encodes CASSQAREGLAGWGRSYNEQFF.

CDR3 protein: CASRPTDSGANVLTF. The DNA for the CDR3 is TGTGCCAGCAGACCCACAGATTCTGGGGCCAACGTCCTGACTTTC. This chain connects TRBV6-5 to TRBJ2-6; D gene ambiguous. Germline loops: CDR1 MNHEY, CDR2 SVGAGI. The CDR3 is 15 residues long. V gave up 6 bases and J gave up 1 base, with 10 bases separating them.

The chain combines TRBV5-1 with TRBJ1-2, with D possibly being TRBD1 (5 bases). Germline lookup yields CDR1 SGHRS and CDR2 YFSETQ. Trimming pared 4 bases from V and 0 bases from J, leaving 10 bases between. This CDR3 has 14 residues. This CDR3 is CASSPGDSNYGYTF. CDR3 nucleotides: TGCGCCAGCAGCCCCGGGGACTCTAACTATGGCTACACCTTC.